The entry below describes one TCR beta chain. What it binds is unknown. The same CDR3 can be traced to other DNA sequences in this sample. Genomic DNA (from each subset) was split evenly across several immunoSEQ plates. When replicate PCRs were run on sorted subsets, they used around 200 ng DNA, around 33,000 T cell genomes. Profiling relied on immunoSEQ multiplex PCR, and the TCRdb table lists in-frame clones only, not all of them. The sample includes approximately 640,000 clones, 90% seen only once; the top ten take approximately 35%. The sample originates from a study of shared clonotypes between healthy human individuals. Study outcomes and limitations: Incompleteness in sorted-subset sequencing, despite large depth, was shown by rarefaction. Among four donors, roughly 5% of naive CD4 clonotypes were found in common.

The receptor's source is a man younger than 30 in good health. Some clones in this sample may be carry-over from other donors' samples. Sequencing was performed on memory CD8+ T cells from PBMCs. The sample's subset: CD45RO+ cells pooled with CCR7-negative TemRA cells.

The CDR3 region is CASSLLGGAYEQYF. CDR3 in DNA: TGTGCCAGCAGCTTGCTAGGAGGTGCCTACGAGCAGTACTTC. V gene TRBV27 combines with J gene TRBJ2-7; tentative D call: TRBD2 (5 bases). Looked up from germline, CDR1 is MNHEY and CDR2 is SMNVEV (reference sequence). The CDR3 has 14 amino acids. V lost 6 bases and J lost 2, with 14 bases in between.